A selection of T cell receptor beta chains follows, all from one sample in a study of T cells in Graves' hyperthyroidism and ophthalmopathy. TCRdb re-derived calls from the multiplex PCR reads in MiXCR, one entry per CDR3 protein. The sample includes hundreds of thousands of distinct CDR3 sequences, 13% to 15% seen only once; the top ten take 10%. Sequencing input: blood. These receptors all come from a woman aged 18-29 years with Graves' hyperthyroidism. Each CDR3 is given with its conserved first and last residue. The D gene is left open where the match is weak. Clone size is shown for a subset of rows, as once, few, many or a class of expanded clone.

J: TRBJ2-1; V: TRBV6-1; size: few; D: TRBD2; CDR3: CASSDPLGLAGYNEQFF; DNA: TGTGCCAGCAGTGACCCCCTGGGACTAGCGGGCTACAATGAGCAGTTCTTC
J: TRBJ2-4; V: TRBV28; size: .; D: .; CDR3: CASSLGGSPSNIQYF; DNA: TGTGCCAGCAGTTTAGGGGGGTCCCCCTCAAACATTCAGTACTTC
J: TRBJ1-3; V: TRBV11-1; size: .; D: .; CDR3: CASSFGGSPGNTIYF; DNA: TGTGCCAGCAGCTTTGGAGGGAGTCCTGGAAACACCATATATTTT
J: TRBJ1-5; V: TRBV6-1; size: many; D: .; CDR3: CASESSAAGPQHF; DNA: TGTGCCAGCGAAAGTTCAGCCGCAGGGCCCCAGCATTTT
J: TRBJ2-3; V: TRBV2; size: many; D: .; CDR3: CASNGPRLSQYF; DNA: TGTGCCAGCAACGGACCCCGCCTCTCGCAGTATTTT
J: TRBJ1-5; V: TRBV3-1; size: many; D: .; CDR3: CASSPIFSNQPQHF; DNA: TGTGCCAGCAGCCCGATTTTTAGCAATCAGCCCCAGCATTTT
J: TRBJ2-7; V: TRBV27; size: .; D: .; CDR3: CASSLSGGYYEQYF; DNA: TGTGCCAGCAGTTTATCAGGAGGTTACTACGAGCAGTACTTC
J: TRBJ2-5; V: TRBV4-1; size: .; D: TRBD1; CDR3: CASSFLRTGKDTQYF; DNA: TGCGCCAGCAGCTTTCTCCGGACAGGGAAGGATACCCAGTACTTC
J: TRBJ1-5; V: TRBV12-3/TRBV12-4; size: few; D: TRBD1; CDR3: CASSPRTGPQHF; DNA: TGTGCCAGCAGTCCCCGGACAGGCCCCCAGCATTTT
J: TRBJ2-7; V: TRBV3-1; size: many; D: TRBD2; CDR3: CASSQDKLAGGDEQYF; DNA: TGTGCCAGCAGCCAAGATAAACTAGCGGGAGGCGACGAGCAGTACTTC
J: TRBJ2-4; V: TRBV7-2; size: .; D: TRBD2; CDR3: CASSLAGGPRRNIQYF; DNA: TGTGCCAGCAGCTTAGCGGGAGGGCCCCGGCGGAACATTCAGTACTTC
J: TRBJ2-1; V: TRBV29-1; size: .; D: .; CDR3: CSVDSVPEQFF; DNA: TGCAGCGTCGACAGTGTGCCTGAGCAGTTCTTC
J: TRBJ2-2; V: TRBV19; size: few; D: .; CDR3: CASSTYSVQADGELFF; DNA: TGTGCCAGTAGCACCTATTCGGTACAGGCGGACGGGGAGCTGTTTTTT
J: TRBJ1-1; V: TRBV20-1; size: few; D: .; CDR3: CSAGEVRSTEAFF; DNA: TGCAGTGCTGGCGAAGTCCGGAGCACTGAAGCTTTCTTT
J: TRBJ2-5; V: TRBV30; size: many; D: .; CDR3: CAWSVSAETQYF; DNA: TGTGCCTGGAGTGTATCGGCGGAGACCCAGTACTTC
J: TRBJ2-1; V: TRBV27; size: few; D: .; CDR3: CASSWGPKDAYNEQFF; DNA: TGTGCCAGCAGCTGGGGACCGAAAGATGCCTACAATGAGCAGTTCTTC
J: TRBJ2-7; V: TRBV2; size: few; D: .; CDR3: CASSAAGGLHEQYF; DNA: TGTGCCAGCAGCGCCGCCGGGGGCTTACACGAGCAGTACTTC
J: TRBJ2-7; V: TRBV7-9; size: few; D: .; CDR3: CASSRPPVNYEQYF; DNA: TGTGCCAGCAGTCGACCCCCTGTAAACTACGAGCAGTACTTC
J: TRBJ1-5; V: TRBV30; size: many; D: .; CDR3: CAWSVYRPQPQHF; DNA: TGTGCCTGGAGTGTATATCGTCCGCAGCCCCAGCATTTT
J: TRBJ1-5; V: TRBV20-1; size: once; D: .; CDR3: CSARDRDQPQHF; DNA: TGCAGTGCTAGAGACAGGGATCAGCCCCAGCATTTT
J: TRBJ1-4; V: TRBV30; size: .; D: TRBD1; CDR3: CAWSAGTGVREKLFF; DNA: TGTGCCTGGAGTGCGGGGACAGGGGTGCGAGAAAAACTGTTTTTT
J: TRBJ2-1; V: TRBV7-3; size: many; D: .; CDR3: CASSLMSGSNEQFF; DNA: TGTGCCAGCAGCTTAATGAGTGGAAGTAATGAGCAGTTCTTC
J: TRBJ1-4; V: TRBV7-3; size: .; D: .; CDR3: CASSLSLWRTNEKLFF; DNA: TGTGCCAGCAGCTTATCTCTATGGCGGACTAATGAAAAACTGTTTTTT
J: TRBJ2-1; V: TRBV29-1; size: .; D: .; CDR3: CSGLGGSNNEQFF; DNA: TGCAGTGGCCTTGGGGGGAGCAACAATGAGCAGTTCTTC
J: TRBJ2-2; V: TRBV9; size: .; D: .; CDR3: CASSVEITGELFF; DNA: TGTGCCAGCAGCGTTGAGATCACCGGGGAGCTGTTTTTT
J: TRBJ2-7; V: TRBV11-2; size: many; D: TRBD1; CDR3: CASSFAAGTGSYEQYF; DNA: TGTGCCAGCAGCTTCGCGGCCGGGACAGGCTCCTACGAGCAGTACTTC
J: TRBJ2-7; V: TRBV27; size: many; D: .; CDR3: CASSSWVGDYEQYF; DNA: TGTGCCAGCAGTTCCTGGGTCGGCGACTACGAGCAGTACTTC
J: TRBJ1-5; V: TRBV28; size: many; D: TRBD1; CDR3: CASSLIRDRSGNQPQHF; DNA: TGTGCCAGCAGCCTTATTAGGGACAGGTCGGGCAATCAGCCCCAGCATTTT
J: TRBJ1-1; V: TRBV20-1; size: many; D: TRBD1; CDR3: CSADRGMNTEAFF; DNA: TGCAGTGCTGACAGGGGGATGAACACTGAAGCTTTCTTT
J: TRBJ2-4; V: TRBV20-1; size: .; D: TRBD1; CDR3: CSAKGGGTGGSVNIQYF; DNA: TGCAGTGCTAAGGGGGGGGGGACAGGGGGCTCTGTCAACATTCAGTACTTC
J: TRBJ1-4; V: TRBV27; size: many; D: .; CDR3: CASSFVAPGGTHNEKLFF; DNA: TGTGCCAGCAGTTTCGTAGCCCCGGGGGGGACACATAATGAAAAACTGTTTTTT
J: TRBJ2-3; V: TRBV28; size: .; D: .; CDR3: CASSRSLAAIQVTDTQYF; DNA: TGTGCCAGCAGCCGCAGCCTCGCGGCCATACAGGTCACAGATACGCAGTATTTT
J: TRBJ1-1; V: TRBV6-1; size: few; D: .; CDR3: CASTNPNTEAFF; DNA: TGTGCCAGCACCAACCCGAACACTGAAGCTTTCTTT